This TCR beta chain was identified in a study of blood T cells in healthy people across ages. With V trimmed by 7 bases and J by 8 bases, 9 bases remained unmatched. Germline CDR1 is SGHRS and CDR2 is YFSETQ. This CDR3 contains 13 residues. Alongside a J-beta primer mix, a sample-barcoded 5' primer served in a second PCR lasting about 7 to 12 cycles. In TCRdb, the 5' RACE reads were re-called with MiXCR into one record per CDR3 protein. Among 1.4 million to 1.5 million distinct CDR3 sequences listed, about 40% were seen once. V gene TRBV5-1 combines with J gene TRBJ1-2, with 9 bases lining up with TRBD1. The clonotype comes from a young woman in good health. Sequencing was done on a sample of blood. The CDR3: CASRMTGGEGYTF. The CDR3 DNA is TGCGCCAGCCGCATGACAGGGGGGGAAGGCTACACCTTC.